The 5 T cell receptor beta chains listed next were all sequenced from one sample in a study of T cells in Graves' hyperthyroidism and ophthalmopathy. Researchers amplified the TCR beta CDR3 regions from RNA transcripts. The TCR CDR3 first-round RT-PCR relied on the HTBI primer set. TCRdb independently ran MiXCR on the multiplex PCR reads; one entry per CDR3 protein. The data contain approximately 520,000 distinct CDR3 sequences, around 22% of them singletons. Sequences were obtained from blood. Receptors were obtained from a woman in her thirties with Graves' ophthalmopathy.

The chain combines TRBV6-5 with TRBJ2-7; D may be TRBD2 (5 bases). The germline gives CDR1 MNHEY, CDR2 SVGAGI. V lost 0 bases to trimming and J lost 6 bases, with 15 bases between them. The CDR3 is made up of 15 amino acids. The chain's CDR3 is CASSYSGLALREQYF. CDR3 bases: TGTGCCAGCAGTTACTCAGGGCTAGCCCTCCGCGAGCAGTACTTC.

This clonotype came up many times. This rearrangement joins TRBV20-1 to TRBJ1-5; D not certain. Trimming took 5 bases from V and 4 from J, leaving 12 bases between them. The CDR3 spans 13 residues. CDR1 and CDR2 (germline): DFQATT, SNEGSKA (reference sequence). CDR3 DNA sequence: TGCAGTGCTGATTTGACCGAGAATCAGCCCCAGCATTTT. This sequence encodes CSADLTENQPQHF.

This clonotype has ten or more counts. This chain links TRBV19 with TRBJ2-5, with D possibly being TRBD1 or TRBD2 (5 bases each). Between the trimmed V and J ends, which lost 7 bases and 5 bases, there was a span of 14 bases. This CDR3 is built from 13 residues. Germline CDR1 is LNHDA and CDR2 is SQIVND (reference sequence). The CDR3, as DNA: TGTGCCAGTACCACGTTGGGGACGGAGACCCAGTACTTC. Amino acid sequence: CASTTLGTETQYF.

This clonotype was found many times. The chain combines TRBV6-1 with TRBJ2-2, with TRBD2 matching 7 bases. This CDR3 is 16 amino acids long. The J segment lost 3 bases and the V segment lost 4 bases, leaving 8 bases of the junction unmatched. Germline V gene data show CDR1 as MNHNS and CDR2 as SASEGT. The CDR3 nucleotides read TGTGCCAGCAGTGGGGTCACCCTAGCGGACACCGGGGAGCTGTTTTTT. Translation gives CASSGVTLADTGELFF.

The genes are TRBV28 and TRBJ1-1, with TRBD1 identical over 7 bases. The J segment lost 10 bases and the V segment lost 6 bases, leaving 17 bases of the junction unmatched. Germline loops: CDR1 MDHEN, CDR2 SYDVKM. This CDR3 region has 15 residues. CDR3 sequence (DNA): TGTGCCAGCAGGGTAGGGACAGCCAAGAGGGAGGGAGCTTTCTTT. This codes for CASRVGTAKREGAFF.